A single TCR beta chain is shown here with its context. What it binds is not known. Libraries were prepared by immunoSEQ multiplex PCR; TCRdb keeps only in-frame clonotypes and omits some of them. This sample has about 120,000 clones, with around 85% found just once. This specimen belongs to a study of T cell responses to AZD1222 COVID-19 vaccine. Study findings and constraints: At study baseline, merely a handful of AZD1222 recipients were seropositive. There were repertoire samples only from the period after the peak T cell response. The donors showed a predominance of white British ancestry and of females, with possible underestimation of clonal diversity.

The CDR3 consists of 14 residues. In germline, CDR1 is MRHNA, CDR2 SNTAGT. V lost 4 bases and J 6 bases, leaving 14 bases between the germline ends. This clonotype was obtained from an adult in good health. This chain joins TRBV6-4 and TRBJ2-3, with a tentative D call TRBD2 (5 bases). The source material was peripheral blood, sampled on day 0 of AZD1222 vaccination. CDR3 in amino acids: CASSGRSGSDTQYF. In nucleotides, the CDR3 is TGTGCCAGCAGTGGCCGATCGGGGTCCGATACGCAGTATTTT.